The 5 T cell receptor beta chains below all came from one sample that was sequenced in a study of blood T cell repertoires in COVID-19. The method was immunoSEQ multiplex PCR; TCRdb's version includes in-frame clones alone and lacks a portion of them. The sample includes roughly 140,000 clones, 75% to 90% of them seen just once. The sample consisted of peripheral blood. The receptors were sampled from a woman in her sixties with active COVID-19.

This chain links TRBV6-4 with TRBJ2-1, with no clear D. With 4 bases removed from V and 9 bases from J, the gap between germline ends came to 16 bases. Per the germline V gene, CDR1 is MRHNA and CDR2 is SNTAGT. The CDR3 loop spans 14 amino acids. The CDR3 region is CASSVNPLGGEQFF. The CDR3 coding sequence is TGTGCCAGCAGTGTGAACCCACTCGGCGGTGAGCAGTTCTTC.

The CDR3 spells CASSLAARPSNEQFF. As DNA, the CDR3 is TGTGCCAGCAGCTTGGCAGCTAGACCCTCCAATGAGCAGTTCTTC. V gene TRBV5-4 combines with J gene TRBJ2-1; D is ambiguous. CDR3 length equals 15 residues. The V and J ends lost 0 bases and 6 bases respectively, with 13 bases between them. Germline CDR1 reads SGHNT; CDR2 reads YYREEE (reference sequence).

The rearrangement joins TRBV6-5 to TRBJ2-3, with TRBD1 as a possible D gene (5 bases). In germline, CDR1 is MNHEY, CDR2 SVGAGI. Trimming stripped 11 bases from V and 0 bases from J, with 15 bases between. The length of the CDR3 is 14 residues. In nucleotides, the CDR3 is TGTGCCGTACAGGCTTCCTTTAGCACAGATACGCAGTATTTT. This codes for CAVQASFSTDTQYF.

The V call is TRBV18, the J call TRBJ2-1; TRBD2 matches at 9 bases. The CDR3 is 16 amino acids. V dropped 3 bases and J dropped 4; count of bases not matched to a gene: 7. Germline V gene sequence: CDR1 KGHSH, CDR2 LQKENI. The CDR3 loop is CASSPRGRAGYNEQFF. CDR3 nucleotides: TGTGCCAGCTCACCGCGCGGGAGGGCCGGATACAATGAGCAGTTCTTC.

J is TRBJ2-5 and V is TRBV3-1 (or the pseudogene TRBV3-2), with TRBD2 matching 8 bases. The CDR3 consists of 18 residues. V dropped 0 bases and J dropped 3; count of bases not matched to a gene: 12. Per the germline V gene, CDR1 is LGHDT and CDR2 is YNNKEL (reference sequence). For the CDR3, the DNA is TGTGCCAGCAGCCAAGATCAAAGTCCAACTAGCGGAAAAGAGACCCAGTACTTC. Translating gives CASSQDQSPTSGKETQYF.